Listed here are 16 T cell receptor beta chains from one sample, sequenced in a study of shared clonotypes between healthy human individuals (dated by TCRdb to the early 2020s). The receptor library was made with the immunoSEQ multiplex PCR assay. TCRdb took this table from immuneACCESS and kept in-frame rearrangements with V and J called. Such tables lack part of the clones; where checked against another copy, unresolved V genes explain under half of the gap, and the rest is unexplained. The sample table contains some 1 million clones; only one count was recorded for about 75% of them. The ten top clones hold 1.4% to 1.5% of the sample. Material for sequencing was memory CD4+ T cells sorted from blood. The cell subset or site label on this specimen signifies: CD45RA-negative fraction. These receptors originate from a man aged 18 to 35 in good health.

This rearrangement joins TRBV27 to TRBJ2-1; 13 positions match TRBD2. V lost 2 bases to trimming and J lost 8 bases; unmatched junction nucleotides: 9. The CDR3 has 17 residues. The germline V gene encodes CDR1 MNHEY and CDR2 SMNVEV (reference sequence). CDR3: CASSLSITSGRVDEQFF. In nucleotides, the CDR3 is TGTGCCAGCAGTTTAAGCATCACTAGCGGGAGGGTGGATGAGCAGTTCTTC.

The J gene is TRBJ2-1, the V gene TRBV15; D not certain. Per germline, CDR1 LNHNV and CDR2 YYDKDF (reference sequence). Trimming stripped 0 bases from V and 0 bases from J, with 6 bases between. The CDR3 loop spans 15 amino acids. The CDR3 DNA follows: TGTGCCACCAGCAGAGAGATGAGCTCCTACAATGAGCAGTTCTTC. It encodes CATSREMSSYNEQFF.

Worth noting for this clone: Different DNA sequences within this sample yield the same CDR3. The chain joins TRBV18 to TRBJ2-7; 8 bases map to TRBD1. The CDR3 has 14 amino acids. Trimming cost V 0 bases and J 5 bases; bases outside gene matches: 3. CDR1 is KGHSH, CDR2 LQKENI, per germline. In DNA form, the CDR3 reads TGTGCCAGCTCACCACCGGCAGGGGGCAACGAGCAGTACTTC. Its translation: CASSPPAGGNEQYF.

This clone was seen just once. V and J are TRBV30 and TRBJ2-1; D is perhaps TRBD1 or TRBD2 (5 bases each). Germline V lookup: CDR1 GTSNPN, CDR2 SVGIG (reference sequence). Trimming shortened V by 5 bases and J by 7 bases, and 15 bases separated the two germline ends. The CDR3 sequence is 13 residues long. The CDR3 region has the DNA TGTGCCTGGGGCCGGGGACCGGAGAATGAGCAGTTCTTC. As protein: CAWGRGPENEQFF.

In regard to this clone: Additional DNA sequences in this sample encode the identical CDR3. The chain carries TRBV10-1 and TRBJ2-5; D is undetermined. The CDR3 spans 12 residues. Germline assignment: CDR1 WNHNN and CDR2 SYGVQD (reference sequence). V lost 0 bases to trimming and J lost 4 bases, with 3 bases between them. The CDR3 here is CASSESGETQYF. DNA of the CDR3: TGCGCCAGCAGTGAGTCGGGAGAGACCCAGTACTTC.

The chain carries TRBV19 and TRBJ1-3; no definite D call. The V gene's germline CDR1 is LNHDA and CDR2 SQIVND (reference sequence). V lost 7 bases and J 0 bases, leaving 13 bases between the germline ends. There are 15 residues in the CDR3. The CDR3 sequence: CASTWAPYSGNTIYF. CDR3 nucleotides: TGTGCCAGTACATGGGCCCCGTACTCTGGAAACACCATATATTTT.

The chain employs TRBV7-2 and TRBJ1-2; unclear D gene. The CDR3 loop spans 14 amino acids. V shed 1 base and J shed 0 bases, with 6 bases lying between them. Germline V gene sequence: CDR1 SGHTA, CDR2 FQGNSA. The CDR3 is CASSLGPSNYGYTF. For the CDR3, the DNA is TGTGCCAGCAGCTTAGGCCCATCTAACTATGGCTACACCTTC.

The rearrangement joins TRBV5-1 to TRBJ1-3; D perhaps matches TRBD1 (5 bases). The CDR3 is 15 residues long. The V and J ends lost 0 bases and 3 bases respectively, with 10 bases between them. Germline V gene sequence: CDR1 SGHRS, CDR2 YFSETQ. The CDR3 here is CASSLEGKIGNTIYF. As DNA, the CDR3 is TGCGCCAGCAGCTTGGAGGGGAAGATTGGAAACACCATATATTTT.

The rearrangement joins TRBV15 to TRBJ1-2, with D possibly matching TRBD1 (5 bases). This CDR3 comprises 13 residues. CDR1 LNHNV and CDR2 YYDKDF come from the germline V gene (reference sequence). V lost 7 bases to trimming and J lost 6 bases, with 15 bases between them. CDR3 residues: CATTMTAYNGYTF. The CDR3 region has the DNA TGTGCCACCACCATGACAGCCTATAATGGCTACACCTTC.

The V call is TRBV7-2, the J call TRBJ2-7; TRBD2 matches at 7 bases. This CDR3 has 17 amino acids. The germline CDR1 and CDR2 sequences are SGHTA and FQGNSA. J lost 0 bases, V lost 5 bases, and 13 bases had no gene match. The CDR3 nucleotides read TGTGCCAGCAGCCCCCTGGGGGGAGCGGGGCTCTCCTACGAGCAGTACTTC. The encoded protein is CASSPLGGAGLSYEQYF. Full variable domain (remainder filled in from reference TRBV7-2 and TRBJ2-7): GAGVSQSPSNKVTEKGKDVELRCDPISGHTALYWYRQSLGQGLEFLIYFQGNSAPDKSGLPSDRFSAERTGGSVSTLTIQRTQQEDSAVYLCASSPLGGAGLSYEQYFGPGTRLTVT.

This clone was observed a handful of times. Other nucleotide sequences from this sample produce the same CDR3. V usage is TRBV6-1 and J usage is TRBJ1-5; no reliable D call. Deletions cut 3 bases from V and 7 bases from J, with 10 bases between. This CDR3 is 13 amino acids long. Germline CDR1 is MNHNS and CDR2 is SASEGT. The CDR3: CASSEGAGQPQHF. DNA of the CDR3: TGTGCCAGCAGTGAGGGAGCCGGACAGCCCCAGCATTTT.

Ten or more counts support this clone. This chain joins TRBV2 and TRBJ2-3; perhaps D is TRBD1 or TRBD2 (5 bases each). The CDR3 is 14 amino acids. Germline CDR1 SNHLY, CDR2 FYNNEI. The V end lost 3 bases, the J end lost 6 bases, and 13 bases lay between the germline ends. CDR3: CASSEGPRSDTQYF. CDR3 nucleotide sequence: TGTGCCAGCAGTGAGGGACCTAGGTCCGATACGCAGTATTTT.

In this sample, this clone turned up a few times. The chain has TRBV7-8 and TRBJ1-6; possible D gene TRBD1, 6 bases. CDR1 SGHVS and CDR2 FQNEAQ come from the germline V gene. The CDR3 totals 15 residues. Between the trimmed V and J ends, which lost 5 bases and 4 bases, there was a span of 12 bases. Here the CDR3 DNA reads TGTGCCAGCAGCACCTCGGGACATTATAATTCACCCCTCCACTTT. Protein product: CASSTSGHYNSPLHF.

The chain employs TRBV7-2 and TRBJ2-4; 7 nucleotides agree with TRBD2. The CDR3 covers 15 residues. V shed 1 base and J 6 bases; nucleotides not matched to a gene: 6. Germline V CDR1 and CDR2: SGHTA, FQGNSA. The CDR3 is CASSLGGSGGNIQYF. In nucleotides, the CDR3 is TGTGCCAGCAGCTTAGGCGGGAGCGGCGGAAACATTCAGTACTTC.

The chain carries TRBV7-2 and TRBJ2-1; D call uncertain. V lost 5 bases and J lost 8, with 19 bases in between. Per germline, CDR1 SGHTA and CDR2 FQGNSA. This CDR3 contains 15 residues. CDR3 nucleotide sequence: TGTGCCAGCAGCGTACGACTCGGACCGAAGGATGAGCAGTTCTTC. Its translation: CASSVRLGPKDEQFF.

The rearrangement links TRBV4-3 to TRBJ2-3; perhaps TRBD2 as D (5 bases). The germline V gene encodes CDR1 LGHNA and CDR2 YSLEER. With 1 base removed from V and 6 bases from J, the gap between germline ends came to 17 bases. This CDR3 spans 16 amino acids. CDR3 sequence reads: CASSQGPAALPDTQYF. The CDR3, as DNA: TGCGCCAGCAGCCAAGGTCCAGCGGCCTTACCGGATACGCAGTATTTT.